This T cell receptor beta chain derives from a study of cytomegalovirus exposure and HLA in healthy donors. Findings and limits, study-wide: A missense DCLRE1C variant was associated with V- and J-gene trimming of TCR beta chains in a later analysis, and an independent cohort replicated the association. The study listed 164 cytomegalovirus-associated TCR beta chains.

A word on this clone: Its antigen is not identified.

Both 60 Vbeta primers and 13 Jbeta primers went into the PCR. The protocol was immunoSEQ multiplex PCR, while the TCRdb copy is restricted to in-frame clones and leaves out a portion. The sample has about 130,000 clones; around 78% are singletons. Material: PBMCs. The TCR was taken from a woman between 18 and 29 years old in good health and CMV-seronegative.

The CDR3 loop reads CASSIGTSGAYEQYF. CDR3 nucleotides: TGCGCCAGCAGCATAGGGACTAGCGGCGCCTACGAGCAGTACTTC. This chain joins TRBV5-1 and TRBJ2-7; 11 bases match TRBD2. V lost 4 bases, J lost 2 bases, and 5 bases stayed unmatched. CDR3 length: 15 residues. From germline, CDR1 is SGHRS and CDR2 YFSETQ. Using reference TRBV5-1 and TRBJ2-7 for the parts outside the CDR3, the full variable domain is KAGVTQTPRYLIKTRGQQVTLSCSPISGHRSVSWYQQTPGQGLQFLFEYFSETQRNKGNFPGRFSGRQFSNSRSEMNVSTLELGDSALYLCASSIGTSGAYEQYFGPGTRLTVT.